One and the same sample provided the 17 T cell receptor beta chains below, sequenced in a study of T cell responses to AZD1222 COVID-19 vaccine. TCRdb's table, derived via immunoSEQ multiplex PCR, lists solely in-frame clones and lacks some. Counted here are about 160,000 clones, roughly 90% occurring once; the ten biggest clones make up roughly 5.5%. The sample was peripheral blood, taken on day 0 of AZD1222 vaccination. The source of these receptors is an adult in good health.

This chain joins TRBV7-2 and TRBJ2-5; TRBD2 might be the D (5 bases). The CDR3 has 14 residues. The V gene lost 3 bases and the J gene lost 11 bases, with 19 bases spanning the gap. The germline gives CDR1 SGHTA, CDR2 FQGNSA. This CDR3 is CASSFSTTPQGQYF. The CDR3 bases are TGTGCCAGCAGCTTCTCGACTACCCCCCAAGGGCAGTACTTC.

This clone was seen a few times. The J gene is TRBJ1-2, the V gene TRBV6-2 or TRBV6-3, with 7 bases that match TRBD1. The CDR3 covers 16 residues. Germline V gene sequence: CDR1 MNHEY, CDR2 SVGEGT. The trim removed 4 bases at V and 0 bases at J, leaving 8 bases unmatched. Written as DNA, the CDR3 is TGTGCCAGCAGTTTCCACCAACAGGGGACTAACTATGGCTACACCTTC. Protein sequence: CASSFHQQGTNYGYTF.

This chain joins TRBV5-1 and TRBJ1-3; maybe TRBD1 (5 bases). The CDR3 is 15 residues long. V was trimmed by 4 bases and J by 4 bases, leaving 15 bases between them. The V gene's germline CDR1 is SGHRS and CDR2 YFSETQ. In DNA form, the CDR3 reads TGCGCCAGCAGCCCAGACGGGGGTTCAGGAAACACCATATATTTT. The encoded protein is CASSPDGGSGNTIYF.

In its sample, this clone was seen a few times. The chain employs TRBV7-2 and TRBJ2-3, with TRBD2 matching over 15 bases. The CDR3 extends over 18 amino acids. Germline CDR1 SGHTA, CDR2 FQGNSA. The trim removed 4 bases at V and 4 bases at J, leaving 9 bases unmatched. The CDR3 coding sequence is TGTGCCAGCAGCTGGACCGGGACTAGCGGGGGGAGCGCAGATACGCAGTATTTT. This sequence encodes CASSWTGTSGGSADTQYF.

The chain joins TRBV6-1 to TRBJ2-5, with D possibly matching TRBD2 (5 bases). Germline V gives CDR1 MNHNS, CDR2 SASEGT. Between the trimmed V and J ends, which lost 2 bases and 7 bases, there was a span of 20 bases. The CDR3 is 16 amino acids. This chain's CDR3 is CASSEWGNGEKGTQYF. Written as DNA, the CDR3 is TGTGCCAGCAGTGAATGGGGTAATGGGGAGAAAGGGACCCAGTACTTC.

The chain is built from TRBV2 and TRBJ1-2, with D perhaps matching TRBD1 (6 bases). With 2 bases removed from V and 8 bases from J, the gap between germline ends came to 12 bases. CDR3 length: 13 residues. CDR1 and CDR2 (germline): SNHLY, FYNNEI. CDR3 sequence (DNA): TGTGCCAGCAGTGAACAGGGGAAGGGCGGCTACACCTTC. Translation: CASSEQGKGGYTF. Filled out from reference TRBV2 and TRBJ1-2, the complete variable domain reads EPEVTQTPSHQVTQMGQEVILRCVPISNHLYFYWYRQILGQKVEFLVSFYNNEISEKSEIFDDQFSVERPDGSNFTLKIRSTKLEDSAMYFCASSEQGKGGYTFGSGTRLTVV.

This clone was detected once. The chain joins TRBV11-3 to TRBJ2-1, with D perhaps TRBD2 (5 bases). There are 15 residues in the CDR3. With 1 base removed from V and 3 bases from J, the gap between germline ends came to 10 bases. Germline values: CDR1 SGHNT, CDR2 YENEEA. The CDR3 DNA is TGTGCCAGCAGCTTAGGTAGTCGGGGCTACAATGAGCAGTTCTTC. Protein product: CASSLGSRGYNEQFF.

The chain links TRBV19 to TRBJ1-5; TRBD1 aligns across 9 bases. The CDR3 extends over 13 amino acids. The germline gives CDR1 LNHDA, CDR2 SQIVND (reference sequence). V shed 8 bases, J shed 4 bases, and the junction held 3 bases outside the gene matches. Written as DNA, the CDR3 is TGTGCCAGTGCCGGGACAGGGAATCAGCCCCAGCATTTT. Protein: CASAGTGNQPQHF. The complete variable domain, with remaining parts taken from reference TRBV19 and TRBJ1-5, reads DGGITQSPKYLFRKEGQNVTLSCEQNLNHDAMYWYRQDPGQGLRLIYYSQIVNDFQKGDIAEGYSVSREKKESFPLTVTSAQKNPTAFYLCASAGTGNQPQHFGDGTRLSIL.

This clone was recorded only once. This chain uses TRBV7-8 with TRBJ1-2; D not certain. Per germline, CDR1 SGHVS and CDR2 FQNEAQ. Trimming stripped 5 bases from V and 4 bases from J, with 11 bases between. The CDR3 consists of 13 residues. The CDR3 coding sequence is TGTGCCAGCAGCCAGGAGGTGGTCTATGGCTACACCTTC. This sequence encodes CASSQEVVYGYTF.

This clone was recorded once. CDR3 sequence: CASSLARVEQFF. The CDR3, as DNA: TGTGCCAGCAGCTTAGCCAGGGTTGAGCAGTTCTTC. This chain links TRBV7-2 with TRBJ2-1; D perhaps matches TRBD1 (5 bases). The CDR3 spans 12 residues. Deletions cut 0 bases from V and 9 bases from J, with 6 bases between. Germline CDR1 and CDR2: SGHTA and FQGNSA.

The chain is built from TRBV7-8 and TRBJ1-2; 7 bases match TRBD1. Germline V gene lookup returns CDR1 SGHVS and CDR2 FQNEAQ. This CDR3 has 16 residues. J was trimmed by 7 bases and V by 0 bases; bases with no gene match: 11. The CDR3 DNA sequence: TGTGCCAGCAGCTTAGCACGCGGACAGGATCTATCTGGCTACACCTTC. Its translation is CASSLARGQDLSGYTF.

This chain connects TRBV27 to TRBJ2-1, with D maybe TRBD2 (6 bases). Germline V gene sequence: CDR1 MNHEY, CDR2 SMNVEV (reference sequence). Trimming left V 5 bases short and J 8 bases short, with 13 bases between. The CDR3 is 13 amino acids. The CDR3 DNA follows: TGTGCCAGCAGTAAGGGACTGGGCGATGAGCAGTTCTTC. Translation gives CASSKGLGDEQFF.

The chain recombines TRBV7-8 with TRBJ1-1; TRBD1 matches 11 bases. The CDR3 totals 15 residues. Germline CDR1 is SGHVS and CDR2 is FQNEAQ. Trimming removed 5 bases from V and 3 bases from J; junction bases left unmatched: 5. The chain's CDR3 is CASSPGTGGYTEAFF. The CDR3 DNA is TGTGCCAGCAGCCCCGGGACAGGGGGTTACACTGAAGCTTTCTTT.

J is TRBJ1-2 and V is TRBV6-5; 8 bases match TRBD1. V lost 2 bases and J lost 8; bases outside the gene matches: 7. Germline CDR1 MNHEY, CDR2 SVGAGI. CDR3 length equals 14 residues. The DNA of the CDR3 is TGTGCCAGCAGTTACGGGCAGGGGGCAAACGGCTACACCTTC. It codes for CASSYGQGANGYTF.

The chain recombines TRBV5-1 with TRBJ2-1, with D possibly matching TRBD2 (5 bases). CDR1 and CDR2 (germline): SGHRS, YFSETQ. Trimming left V 1 base short and J 5 bases short, with 7 bases between. The CDR3 consists of 13 residues. The CDR3 nucleotides read TGCGCCAGCAGCTTGACCGGGGACAATGAGCAGTTCTTC. It codes for CASSLTGDNEQFF.

Only one count was recorded for this clone. The rearrangement uses TRBV7-2 and TRBJ2-5; 8 positions agree with TRBD1. The ends lost 4 bases at V and 4 bases at J; junction bases unmatched: 2. Germline V gives CDR1 SGHTA, CDR2 FQGNSA. The CDR3 is 13 amino acids. This CDR3 reads CASSSTGGETQYF. The DNA of the CDR3 is TGTGCCAGCAGCTCAACAGGGGGAGAGACCCAGTACTTC.

In the case of this clone: The junction differs from germline at one of its ends, possibly a read error. V is TRBV3-1 (or the pseudogene TRBV3-2) and J is TRBJ1-4; the match to TRBD1 covers 7 bases. The CDR3 contains 14 residues. Germline V gene lookup returns CDR1 LGHDT and CDR2 YNNKEL (reference sequence). CDR3: CASTQQGLNEKLFF. The CDR3 nucleotides are TGTGCCAGCACCCAACAGGGGCTTAATGAAAAACTGTTTTTT.